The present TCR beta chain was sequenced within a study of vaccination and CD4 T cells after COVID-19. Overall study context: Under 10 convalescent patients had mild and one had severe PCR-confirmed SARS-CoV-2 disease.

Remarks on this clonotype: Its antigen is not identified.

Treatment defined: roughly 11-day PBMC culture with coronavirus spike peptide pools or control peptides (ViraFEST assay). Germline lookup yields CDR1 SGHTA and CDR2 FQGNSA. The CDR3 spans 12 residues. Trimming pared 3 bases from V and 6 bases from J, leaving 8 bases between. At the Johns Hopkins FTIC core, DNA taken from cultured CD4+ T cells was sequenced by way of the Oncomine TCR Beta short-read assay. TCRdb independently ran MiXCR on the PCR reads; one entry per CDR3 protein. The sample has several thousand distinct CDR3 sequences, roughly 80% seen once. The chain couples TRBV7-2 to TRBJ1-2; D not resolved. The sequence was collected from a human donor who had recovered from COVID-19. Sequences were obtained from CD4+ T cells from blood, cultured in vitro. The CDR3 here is CASSLLTDGYTF. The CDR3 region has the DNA TGTGCCAGCAGCTTGTTAACAGATGGCTACACCTTC.